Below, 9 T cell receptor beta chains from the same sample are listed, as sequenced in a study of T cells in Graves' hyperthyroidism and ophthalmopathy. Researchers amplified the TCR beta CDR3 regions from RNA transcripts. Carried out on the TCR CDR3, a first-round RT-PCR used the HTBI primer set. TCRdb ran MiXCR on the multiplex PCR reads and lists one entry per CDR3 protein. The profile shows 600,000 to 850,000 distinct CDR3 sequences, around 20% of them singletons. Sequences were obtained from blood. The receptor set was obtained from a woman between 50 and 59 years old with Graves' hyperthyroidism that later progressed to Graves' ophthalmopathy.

The CDR3, as DNA: TGTGCCAGCAGCTTAGCGCCCATTTTAACAGGGACCTATAATTCACCCCTCCACTTT. It translates to CASSLAPILTGTYNSPLHF. The chain carries TRBV7-2 and TRBJ1-6, with TRBD1 as a possible D gene (6 bases). The V gene lost 0 bases and the J gene lost 2 bases, with 17 bases spanning the gap. CDR1 is SGHTA, CDR2 FQGNSA, per germline. CDR3 size: 19 residues.

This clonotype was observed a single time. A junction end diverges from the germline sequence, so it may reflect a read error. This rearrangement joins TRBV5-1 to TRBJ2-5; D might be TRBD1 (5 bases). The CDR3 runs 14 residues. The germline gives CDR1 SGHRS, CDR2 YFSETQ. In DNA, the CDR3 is TGCGCCAGCAGCTTGACAGGCCAACAAGAGGCCCAGTACTTC. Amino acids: CASSLTGQQEAQYF.

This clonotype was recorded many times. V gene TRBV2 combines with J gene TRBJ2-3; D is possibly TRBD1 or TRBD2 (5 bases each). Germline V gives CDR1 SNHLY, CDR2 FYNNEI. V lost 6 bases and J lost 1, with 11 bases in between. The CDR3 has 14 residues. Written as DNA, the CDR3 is TGTGCCAGCAGCGGGGACGTAGGCACAGATACGCAGTATTTT. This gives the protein CASSGDVGTDTQYF.

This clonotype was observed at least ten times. CDR3 sequence reads: CASSPPGRGDYNEQFF. The CDR3 DNA sequence: TGTGCCAGCTCACCACCGGGGCGGGGGGACTACAATGAGCAGTTCTTC. V usage is TRBV18 and J usage is TRBJ2-1; 8 bases align to TRBD2. The V gene's germline CDR1 is KGHSH and CDR2 LQKENI. Trimming cost V 0 bases and J 3 bases; bases outside gene matches: 4. The CDR3 is 16 residues long.

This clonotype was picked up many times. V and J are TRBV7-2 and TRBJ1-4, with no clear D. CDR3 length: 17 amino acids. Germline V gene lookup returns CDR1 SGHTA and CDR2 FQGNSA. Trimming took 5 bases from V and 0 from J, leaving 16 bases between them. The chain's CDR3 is CASSVDWMGATNEKLFF. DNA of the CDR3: TGTGCCAGCAGCGTAGACTGGATGGGAGCAACTAATGAAAAACTGTTTTTT.

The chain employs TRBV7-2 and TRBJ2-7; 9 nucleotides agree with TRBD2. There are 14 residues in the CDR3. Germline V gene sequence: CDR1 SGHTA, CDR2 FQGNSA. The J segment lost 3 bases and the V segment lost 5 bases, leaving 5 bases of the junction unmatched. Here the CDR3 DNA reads TGTGCCAGCAGCCCGGAAGCGGGGGGCTACGAGCAGTACTTC. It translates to CASSPEAGGYEQYF.

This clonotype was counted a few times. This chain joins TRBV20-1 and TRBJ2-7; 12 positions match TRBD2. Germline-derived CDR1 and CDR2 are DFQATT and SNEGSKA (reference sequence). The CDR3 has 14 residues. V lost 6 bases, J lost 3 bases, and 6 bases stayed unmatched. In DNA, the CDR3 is TGCAGTGCCACTAGCGGGGGGCCATTCTACGAGCAGTACTTC. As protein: CSATSGGPFYEQYF.

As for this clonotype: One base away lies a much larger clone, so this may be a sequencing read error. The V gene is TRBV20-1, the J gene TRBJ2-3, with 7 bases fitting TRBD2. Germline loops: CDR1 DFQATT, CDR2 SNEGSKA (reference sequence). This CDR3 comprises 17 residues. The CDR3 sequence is CSAPRRRLAALTDTRYF. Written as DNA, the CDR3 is TGCAGTGCTCCCCGGCGACGTCTAGCGGCCCTCACAGATACGCGGTATTTT.

The chain's CDR3 is CASSSTGTGATINTGELFF. The CDR3 bases are TGTGCCAGCAGCTCTACCGGGACAGGGGCCACCATAAACACCGGGGAGCTGTTTTTT. The chain uses TRBV7-3 and TRBJ2-2, with TRBD1 matching over 10 bases. With V trimmed by 4 bases and J by 2 bases, 13 bases remained unmatched. CDR3 length: 19 residues. CDR1 is SGHTA and CDR2 is FQGTGA in the germline V gene.